This TCR beta chain was retrieved from a study of early stage breast cancer tumors. Overall study findings and caveats: Most shared enriched TCRB sequences were commonly generated ones.

Assay: immunoSEQ multiplex PCR; the TCRdb copy retains only in-frame clones and omits some. The sample consists of around 25,000 clones, over 60% of them appearing once. By proportion, this clone is large. Its antigen is as yet unknown. J gave up 4 bases and V 4 bases, and 4 bases lay outside the gene matches. This CDR3 is built from 14 residues. The V gene's germline CDR1 is MGHDK and CDR2 SYGVNS. This clonotype was obtained from a person between 55 and 69 years old with breast cancer. The chain couples TRBV25-1 to TRBJ1-1; 9 bases agree with TRBD1. Sequenced material: breast tumor tissue. Written as DNA, the CDR3 is TGTGCCAGCAGTGTTGGGACAGGGTTCACTGAAGCTTTCTTT. It specifies CASSVGTGFTEAFF.